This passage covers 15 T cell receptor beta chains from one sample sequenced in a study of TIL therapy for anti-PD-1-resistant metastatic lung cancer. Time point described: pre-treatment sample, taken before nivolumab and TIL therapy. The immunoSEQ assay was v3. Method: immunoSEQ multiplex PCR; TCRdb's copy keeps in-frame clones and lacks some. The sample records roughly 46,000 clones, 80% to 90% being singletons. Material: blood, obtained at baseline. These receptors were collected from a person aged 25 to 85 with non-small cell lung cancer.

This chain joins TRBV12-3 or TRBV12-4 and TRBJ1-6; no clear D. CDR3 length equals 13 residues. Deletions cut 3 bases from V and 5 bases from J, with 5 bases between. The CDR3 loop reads CASSFNDNSPLHF. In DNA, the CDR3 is TGTGCCAGCAGTTTTAACGATAATTCACCCCTCCACTTT.

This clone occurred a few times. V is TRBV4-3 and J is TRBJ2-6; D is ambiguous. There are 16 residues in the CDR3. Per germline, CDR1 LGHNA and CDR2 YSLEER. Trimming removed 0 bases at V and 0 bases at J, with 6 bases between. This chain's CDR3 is CASSQDSNSGANVLTF. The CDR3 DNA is TGCGCCAGCAGCCAAGACAGTAACTCTGGGGCCAACGTCCTGACTTTC.

CDR3 DNA: TGCAGCGTCCCCGGGACAGGGGGATCGGGCACTGAAGCTTTCTTT. This codes for CSVPGTGGSGTEAFF. This chain uses TRBV29-1 with TRBJ1-1, with TRBD1 identical over 11 bases. The CDR3 is 15 amino acids. The germline V gene encodes CDR1 SQVTM and CDR2 ANQGSEA. V dropped 6 bases and J dropped 4; count of bases not matched to a gene: 10.

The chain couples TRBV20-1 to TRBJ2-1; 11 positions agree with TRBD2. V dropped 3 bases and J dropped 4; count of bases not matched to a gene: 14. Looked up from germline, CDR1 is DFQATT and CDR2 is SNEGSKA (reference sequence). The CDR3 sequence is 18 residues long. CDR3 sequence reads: CSASFPGLTSGSYNEQFF. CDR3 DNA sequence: TGCAGTGCTAGTTTCCCCGGGTTAACTAGCGGGAGTTACAATGAGCAGTTCTTC.

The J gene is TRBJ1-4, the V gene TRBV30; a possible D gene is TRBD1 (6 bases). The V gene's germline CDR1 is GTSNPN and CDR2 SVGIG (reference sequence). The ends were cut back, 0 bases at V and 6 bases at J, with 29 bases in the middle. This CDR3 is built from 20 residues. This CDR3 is CAWSVRSGLGRGDNHEKLFF. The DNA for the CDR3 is TGTGCCTGGAGTGTAAGATCCGGTTTGGGTCGCGGGGACAACCATGAAAAACTGTTTTTT.

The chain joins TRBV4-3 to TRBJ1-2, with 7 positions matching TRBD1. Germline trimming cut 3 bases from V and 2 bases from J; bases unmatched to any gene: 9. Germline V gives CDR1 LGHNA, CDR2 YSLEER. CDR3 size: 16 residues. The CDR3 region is CASSQVTGAGNYGYTF. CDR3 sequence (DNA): TGCGCCAGCAGCCAGGTAACAGGGGCAGGGAACTATGGCTACACCTTC.

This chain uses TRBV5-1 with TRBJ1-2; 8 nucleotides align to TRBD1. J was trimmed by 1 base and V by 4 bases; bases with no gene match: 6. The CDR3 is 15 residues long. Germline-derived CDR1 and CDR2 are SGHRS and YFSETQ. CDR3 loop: CASSPRTGNNYGYTF. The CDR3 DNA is TGCGCCAGCAGCCCAAGGACAGGGAATAACTATGGCTACACCTTC.

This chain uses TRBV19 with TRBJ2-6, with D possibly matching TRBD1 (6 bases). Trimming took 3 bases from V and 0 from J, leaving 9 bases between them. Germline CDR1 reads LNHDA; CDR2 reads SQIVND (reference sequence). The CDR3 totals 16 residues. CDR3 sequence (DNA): TGTGCCAGTAGTATGGGGGCACTCTCTGGGGCCAACGTCCTGACTTTC. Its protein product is CASSMGALSGANVLTF. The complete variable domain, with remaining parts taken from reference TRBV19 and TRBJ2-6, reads DGGITQSPKYLFRKEGQNVTLSCEQNLNHDAMYWYRQDPGQGLRLIYYSQIVNDFQKGDIAEGYSVSREKKESFPLTVTSAQKNPTAFYLCASSMGALSGANVLTFGAGSRLTVL.

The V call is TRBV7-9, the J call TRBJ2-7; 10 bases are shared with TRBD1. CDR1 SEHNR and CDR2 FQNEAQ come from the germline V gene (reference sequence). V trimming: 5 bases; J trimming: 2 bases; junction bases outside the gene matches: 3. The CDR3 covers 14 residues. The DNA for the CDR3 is TGTGCCAGCAGCAGGGGGACAGGGGCCTACGAGCAGTACTTC. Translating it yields CASSRGTGAYEQYF. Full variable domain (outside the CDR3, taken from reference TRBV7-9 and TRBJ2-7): DTGVSQNPRHKITKRGQNVTFRCDPISEHNRLYWYRQTLGQGPEFLTYFQNEAQLEKSRLLSDRFSAERPKGSFSTLEIQRTEQGDSAMYLCASSRGTGAYEQYFGPGTRLTVT.

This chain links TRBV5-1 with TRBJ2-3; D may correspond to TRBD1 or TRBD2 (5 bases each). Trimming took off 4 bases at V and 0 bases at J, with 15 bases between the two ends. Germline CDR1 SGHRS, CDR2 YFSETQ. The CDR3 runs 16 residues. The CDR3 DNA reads TGCGCCAGCAGCCTTAGGGACGGAAGAAGCACAGATACGCAGTATTTT. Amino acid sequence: CASSLRDGRSTDTQYF.

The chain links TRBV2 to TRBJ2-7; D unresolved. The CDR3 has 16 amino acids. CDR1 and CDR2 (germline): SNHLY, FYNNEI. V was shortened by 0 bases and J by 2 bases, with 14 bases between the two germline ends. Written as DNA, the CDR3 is TGTGCCAGCAGTGAAGCCATGTGGCGGTACCCCTACGAGCAGTACTTC. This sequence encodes CASSEAMWRYPYEQYF. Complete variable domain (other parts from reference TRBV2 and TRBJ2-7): EPEVTQTPSHQVTQMGQEVILRCVPISNHLYFYWYRQILGQKVEFLVSFYNNEISEKSEIFDDQFSVERPDGSNFTLKIRSTKLEDSAMYFCASSEAMWRYPYEQYFGPGTRLTVT.

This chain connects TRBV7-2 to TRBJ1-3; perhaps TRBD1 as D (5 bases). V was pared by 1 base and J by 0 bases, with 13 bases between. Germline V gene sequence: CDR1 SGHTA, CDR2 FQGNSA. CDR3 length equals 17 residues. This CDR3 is CASSLERGLLSGNTIYF. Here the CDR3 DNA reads TGTGCCAGCAGCTTAGAGCGGGGCCTCCTCTCTGGAAACACCATATATTTT.

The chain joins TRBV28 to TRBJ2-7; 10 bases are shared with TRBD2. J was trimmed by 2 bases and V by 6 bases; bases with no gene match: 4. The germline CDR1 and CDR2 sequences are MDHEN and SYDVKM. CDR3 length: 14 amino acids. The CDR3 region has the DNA TGTGCCAGCAGCACAGCGGGAGGGCCCTACGAGCAGTACTTC. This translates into CASSTAGGPYEQYF.

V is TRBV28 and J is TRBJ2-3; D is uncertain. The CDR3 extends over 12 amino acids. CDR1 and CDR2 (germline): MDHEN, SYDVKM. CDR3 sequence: CEAGLGTDTQYF. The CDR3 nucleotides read TGTGAGGCTGGGCTCGGGACAGATACGCAGTATTTT.

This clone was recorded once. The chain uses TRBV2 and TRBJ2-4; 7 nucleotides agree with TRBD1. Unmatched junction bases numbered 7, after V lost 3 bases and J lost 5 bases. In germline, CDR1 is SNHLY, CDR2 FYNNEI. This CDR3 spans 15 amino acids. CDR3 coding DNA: TGTGCCAGCAGTGAGCGAACAGGGGTGGAAAACATTCAGTACTTC. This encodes CASSERTGVENIQYF.